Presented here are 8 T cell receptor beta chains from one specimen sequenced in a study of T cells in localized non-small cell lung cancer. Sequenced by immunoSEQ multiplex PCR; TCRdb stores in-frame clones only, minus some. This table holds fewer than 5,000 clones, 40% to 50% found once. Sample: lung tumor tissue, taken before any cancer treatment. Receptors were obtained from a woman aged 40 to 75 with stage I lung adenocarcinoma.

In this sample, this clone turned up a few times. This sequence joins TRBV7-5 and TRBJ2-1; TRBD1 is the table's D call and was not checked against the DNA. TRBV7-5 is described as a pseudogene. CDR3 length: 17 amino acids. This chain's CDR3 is CASSLGGQGATYNEQFF. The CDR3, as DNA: TGTGCCAGCAGCTTAGGAGGACAGGGGGCCACCTACAATGAGCAGTTCTTC.

The CDR3 loop reads CASKGSGSVEQFF. CDR3 nucleotides: TGTGCCAGCAAGGGTAGCGGGAGTGTTGAGCAGTTCTTC. The chain employs TRBV14 and TRBJ2-1; 9 bases match TRBD2. The germline gives CDR1 SGHDN, CDR2 FVKESK. After removal of 7 bases from V and 9 bases from J, the junction contained 7 bases not matched to a gene. CDR3 size: 13 residues.

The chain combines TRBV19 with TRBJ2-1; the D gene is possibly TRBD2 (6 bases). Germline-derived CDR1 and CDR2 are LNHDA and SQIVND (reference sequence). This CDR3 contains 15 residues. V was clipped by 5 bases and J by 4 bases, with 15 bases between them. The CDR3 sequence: CASSSSGTLYNEQFF. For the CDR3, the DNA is TGTGCCAGTAGTTCCTCCGGGACTCTTTACAATGAGCAGTTCTTC.

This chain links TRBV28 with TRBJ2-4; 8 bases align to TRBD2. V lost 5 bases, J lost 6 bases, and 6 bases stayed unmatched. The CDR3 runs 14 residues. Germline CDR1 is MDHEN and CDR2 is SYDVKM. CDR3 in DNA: TGTGCCAGCAGTGCCTCCGGGACTAGAAACATTCAGTACTTC. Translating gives CASSASGTRNIQYF.

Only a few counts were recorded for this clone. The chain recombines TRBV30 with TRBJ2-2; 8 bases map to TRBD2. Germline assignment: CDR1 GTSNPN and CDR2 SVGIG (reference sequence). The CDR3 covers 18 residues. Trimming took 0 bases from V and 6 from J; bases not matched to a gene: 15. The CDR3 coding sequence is TGTGCCTGGAGTGTCCCCGGGGGAGCGGGAGAATACCCCGGGGAGCTGTTTTTT. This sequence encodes CAWSVPGGAGEYPGELFF.

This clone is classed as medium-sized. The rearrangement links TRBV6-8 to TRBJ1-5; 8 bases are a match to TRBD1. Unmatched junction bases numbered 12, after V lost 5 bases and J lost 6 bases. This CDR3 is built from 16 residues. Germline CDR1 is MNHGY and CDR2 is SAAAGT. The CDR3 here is CASSGTGGTSIQPQHF. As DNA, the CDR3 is TGTGCCAGCAGTGGAACAGGGGGGACCTCAATTCAGCCCCAGCATTTT.

CDR3 amino acids: CASSVGGTAGNTIYF. CDR3 in DNA: TGCGCCAGCAGTGTAGGGGGGACAGCTGGAAACACCATATATTTT. The V and J genes are TRBV10-2 and TRBJ1-3, with TRBD1 matching over 7 bases. Looked up from germline, CDR1 is WSHSY and CDR2 is SAAADI. CDR3 size: 15 residues. V dropped 4 bases and J dropped 2; count of bases not matched to a gene: 5.

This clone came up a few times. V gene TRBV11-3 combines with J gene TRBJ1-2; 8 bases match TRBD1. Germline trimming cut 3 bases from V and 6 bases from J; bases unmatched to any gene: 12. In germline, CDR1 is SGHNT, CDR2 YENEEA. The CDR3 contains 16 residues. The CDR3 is CASSLWGQAPGNGYTF. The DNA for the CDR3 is TGTGCCAGCAGCTTGTGGGGACAGGCCCCGGGAAATGGCTACACCTTC.